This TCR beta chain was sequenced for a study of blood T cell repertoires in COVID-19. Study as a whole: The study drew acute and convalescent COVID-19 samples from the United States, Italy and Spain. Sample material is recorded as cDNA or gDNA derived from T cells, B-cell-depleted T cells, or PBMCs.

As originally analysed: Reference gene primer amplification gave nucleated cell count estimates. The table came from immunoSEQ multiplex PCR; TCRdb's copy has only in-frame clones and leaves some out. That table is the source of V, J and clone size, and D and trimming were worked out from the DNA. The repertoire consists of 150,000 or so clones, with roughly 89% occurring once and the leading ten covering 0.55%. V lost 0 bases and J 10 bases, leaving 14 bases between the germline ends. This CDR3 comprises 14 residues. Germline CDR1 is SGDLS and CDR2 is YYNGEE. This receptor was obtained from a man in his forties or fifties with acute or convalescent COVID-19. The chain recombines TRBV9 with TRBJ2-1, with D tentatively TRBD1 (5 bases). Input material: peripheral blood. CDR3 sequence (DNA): TGTGCCAGCAGCGTAGAGTTAGGCTACAGGGAGCAGTTCTTC. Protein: CASSVELGYREQFF. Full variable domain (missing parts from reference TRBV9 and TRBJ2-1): DSGVTQTPKHLITATGQRVTLRCSPRSGDLSVYWYQQSLDQGLQFLIQYYNGEERAKGNILERFSAQQFPDLHSELNLSSLELGDSALYFCASSVELGYREQFFGPGTRLTVL.